The subject of this entry is one T cell receptor beta chain. The sample is drawn from a study of cytomegalovirus exposure and HLA in healthy donors. V shed 2 bases and J shed 7 bases, with 15 bases lying between them. This CDR3 comprises 14 residues. CDR1 and CDR2 (germline): GTSNPN, SVGIG (reference sequence). The PCR ran on 60 Vbeta and 13 Jbeta primers. The table came from immunoSEQ multiplex PCR; TCRdb's copy has only in-frame clones and leaves some out. The repertoire holds about 96,000 clones, with approximately 72% as singletons. The rearrangement uses TRBV30 and TRBJ2-1, with D tentatively TRBD1 (6 bases). The origin of this receptor is a female donor in good health and CMV-seropositive. What was sequenced was PBMCs. The CDR3 DNA is TGTGCCTGGAGTCGGGACACCTTAGGGAATGAGCAGTTCTTC. It encodes CAWSRDTLGNEQFF.